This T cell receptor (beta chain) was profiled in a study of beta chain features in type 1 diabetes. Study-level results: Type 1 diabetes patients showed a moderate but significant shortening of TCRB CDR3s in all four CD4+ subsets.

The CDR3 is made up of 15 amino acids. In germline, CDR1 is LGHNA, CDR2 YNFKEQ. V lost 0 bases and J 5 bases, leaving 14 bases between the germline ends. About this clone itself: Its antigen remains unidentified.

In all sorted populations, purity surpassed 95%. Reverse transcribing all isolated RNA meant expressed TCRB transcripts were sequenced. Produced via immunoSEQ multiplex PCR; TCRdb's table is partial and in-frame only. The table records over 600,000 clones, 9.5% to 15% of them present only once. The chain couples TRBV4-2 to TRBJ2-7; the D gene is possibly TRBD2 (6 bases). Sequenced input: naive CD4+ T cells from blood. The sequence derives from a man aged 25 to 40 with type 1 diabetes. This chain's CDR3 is CASSQDPGGVNEQYF. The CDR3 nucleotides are TGTGCCAGCAGCCAAGATCCTGGAGGGGTAAACGAGCAGTACTTC.